This T cell receptor beta chain was sequenced in a study of technical replicates of blood from a handful of donors. Trimming pared 5 bases from V and 5 bases from J, leaving 12 bases between. Germline assignment: CDR1 SEHNR and CDR2 FQNEAQ (reference sequence). The CDR3 contains 13 residues. Generated by immunoSEQ multiplex PCR, the TCRdb table keeps only in-frame clones and is missing some. The sample holds some 66,000 clones; about 98% are singletons and the top ten take over 0.15%. Sequencing was done on a sample of T cells isolated from PBMCs. The sequence was obtained from a human donor in good health. The chain combines TRBV7-9 with TRBJ1-1; D possibly corresponds to TRBD1 (5 bases). This CDR3 is CASSKGLGTEAFF. The CDR3 DNA reads TGTGCCAGCAGCAAGGGGTTGGGAACTGAAGCTTTCTTT.